This TCR beta chain was captured in a study of control samples from healthy donors and cancer patients. Assay used: immunoSEQ multiplex PCR; TCRdb lists only in-frame clones, some missing. The sample shows about 180,000 clones, 90% of them seen only once. Germline CDR1 is SGHNT and CDR2 is YENEEA. With 1 base clipped from V and 4 bases from J, the junction kept 3 bases outside the gene matches. The CDR3 is 16 residues long. This clone was seen more than once but under ten times. Input material: blood. The chain joins TRBV11-3 to TRBJ2-1; 11 nucleotides align to TRBD2. The sequence was collected from a woman aged 50 to 60 in good health. Here the CDR3 DNA reads TGTGCCAGCAGCTTAGCCGGGACTAGCGGATACAATGAGCAGTTCTTC. Its protein is CASSLAGTSGYNEQFF.